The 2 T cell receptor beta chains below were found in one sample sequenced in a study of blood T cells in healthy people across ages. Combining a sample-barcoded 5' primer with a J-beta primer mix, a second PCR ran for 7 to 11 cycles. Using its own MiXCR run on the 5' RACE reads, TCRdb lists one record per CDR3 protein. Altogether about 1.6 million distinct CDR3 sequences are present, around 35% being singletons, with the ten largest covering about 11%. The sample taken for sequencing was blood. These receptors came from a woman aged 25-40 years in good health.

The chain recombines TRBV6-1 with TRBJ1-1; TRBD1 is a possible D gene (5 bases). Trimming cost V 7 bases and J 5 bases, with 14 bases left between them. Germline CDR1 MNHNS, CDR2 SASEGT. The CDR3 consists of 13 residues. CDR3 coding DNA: TGTGCCAGCAAACTAAGGACAAATACTGAAGCTTTCTTT. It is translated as CASKLRTNTEAFF.

The CDR3 loop reads CASSPLRRSGNIQYF. CDR3 nucleotides: TGTGCCAGCAGTCCGCTCAGGCGTTCGGGAAACATTCAGTACTTC. The V gene is TRBV28, the J gene TRBJ2-4, with no clear D. Germline V gene lookup returns CDR1 MDHEN and CDR2 SYDVKM. Trimming cost V 5 bases and J 6 bases, with 17 bases left between them. The CDR3 has 15 residues. The variable domain in full, completed from reference TRBV28 and TRBJ2-4, reads DVKVTQSSRYLVKRTGEKVFLECVQDMDHENMFWYRQDPGLGLRLIYFSYDVKMKEKGDIPEGYSVSREKKERFSLILESASTNQTSMYLCASSPLRRSGNIQYFGAGTRLSVL.